This is a list of T cell receptor beta chains from one sample in a study of beta chain features in type 1 diabetes. TCRdb keeps only in-frame clones here, not all; method: immunoSEQ multiplex PCR. In the table there are around 350,000 clones, over 10% of which are singletons. Sequenced material: naive CD4+ T cells from blood. The origin of the receptors is a man younger than 35 in good health. Each CDR3 is given with its conserved first and last residue. D genes are given only for firm matches. Expanded clones get a size class; other rows say once, few or many, or leave the size out.

J gene | clone size | V gene | D gene | CDR3 DNA | CDR3 protein
TRBJ2-7 | few | TRBV5-1 | NA | TGCGCCAGCAGCTTGGGGGACTCCCGCTACGAGCAGTACTTC | CASSLGDSRYEQYF
TRBJ1-6 | few | TRBV6-1 | NA | TGTGCCAGCAGCCGAGGGCAGGAGGGAAATTCACCCCTCCACTTT | CASSRGQEGNSPLHF
TRBJ1-2 | NA | TRBV28 | NA | TGTGCCAGCAGTAGGCAGGGCCACGGCTACACCTTC | CASSRQGHGYTF
TRBJ2-7 | NA | TRBV7-2 | TRBD1 | TGTGCCAGCAGCTTGGAAACCGGGACAGGTAGGCAGTACTTC | CASSLETGTGRQYF
TRBJ1-2 | NA | TRBV20-1 | NA | TGCAGTGCTAGTAGGGGCGCTGGCTACACCTTC | CSASRGAGYTF
TRBJ2-4 | few | TRBV5-4 | NA | TGTGCCAGCAGCTTGAGGCAGGGGGGAGACATTCAGTACTTC | CASSLRQGGDIQYF
TRBJ1-1 | few | TRBV25-1 | NA | TGTGCCAGCAGACTTGACCTCAGGGGCACTGAAGCTTTCTTT | CASRLDLRGTEAFF
TRBJ2-1 | few | TRBV7-8 | TRBD2 | TGTGCCAGCAGATCCGGGACTAGTCCGACCTCCTACAATGAGCAGTTCTTC | CASRSGTSPTSYNEQFF
TRBJ2-7 | few | TRBV25-1 | NA | TGTGCCAGCAGTGAATTAGGGGCAGCCATAGTCGAGCAGTACTTC | CASSELGAAIVEQYF
TRBJ2-3 | few | TRBV15 | TRBD1 | TGTGCCACCAGCAGAGCCAATTGGGACAGTACAGATACGCAGTATTTT | CATSRANWDSTDTQYF
TRBJ2-7 | NA | TRBV19 | TRBD2 | TGTGCCACCAGACTAGCGGGGAGTAGTAGCGGCCAGCAGTACTTC | CATRLAGSSSGQQYF
TRBJ2-4 | NA | TRBV10-3 | TRBD1 | TGTGCCATCAGTGGGGGACAGCAAAACATTCAGTACTTC | CAISGGQQNIQYF
TRBJ2-1 | NA | TRBV7-3 | NA | TGTGCCAGCAGCCGTAATGGGGGCAGTGAGCAGTTCTTC | CASSRNGGSEQFF
TRBJ1-1 | few | TRBV28 | NA | TGTGCCAGCAGTCGAAGACTGATGAACACTGAAGCTTTCTTT | CASSRRLMNTEAFF
TRBJ2-7 | few | TRBV4-3 | NA | TGCGCCAGCAGCCAAGATATGTTAGAGTCCTACGAGCAGTACTTC | CASSQDMLESYEQYF
TRBJ1-2 | few | TRBV30 | TRBD1 | TGTGCCTGGAGTGCCCTGTTAGGACAGGGCAACTATGGCTACACCTTC | CAWSALLGQGNYGYTF
TRBJ1-1 | NA | TRBV7-3 | NA | TGTGCCAGCAGCTTAAATGTCGGCACTGAAGCTTTCTTT | CASSLNVGTEAFF
TRBJ2-3 | NA | TRBV5-6 | TRBD1 | TGTGCCAGCAGCCTCCGAATGACAGGGCTGGTCACAGATACGCAGTATTTT | CASSLRMTGLVTDTQYF
TRBJ1-5 | few | TRBV7-2 | TRBD1 | TGTGCCAGCAGGACAGGGGACCAGCCCCAGCATTTT | CASRTGDQPQHF
TRBJ2-1 | few | TRBV9 | TRBD2 | TGTGCCAGCAGCGCTAGACTAGCGGGGGGACCCAATGAGCAGTTCTTC | CASSARLAGGPNEQFF
TRBJ2-7 | NA | TRBV6-5 | TRBD1 | TGTGCCAGCAGTTCCGGGTTGGACAGGGCGAAGCAGTACTTC | CASSSGLDRAKQYF
TRBJ1-2 | few | TRBV29-1 | NA | TGCAGCGTTGAAGACGGCAGGTTGTATGGCTACACCTTC | CSVEDGRLYGYTF
TRBJ2-1 | NA | TRBV7-2 | NA | TGTGCCAGCAGCTTAGTTTCGGCGGAGAATGAGCAGTTCTTC | CASSLVSAENEQFF
TRBJ2-1 | few | TRBV7-3 | NA | TGTGCCAGCAGCTTGGACACCACGCGGGGCTATGAGCAGTTCTTC | CASSLDTTRGYEQFF
TRBJ2-1 | NA | TRBV27 | TRBD1 | TGTGCCAGCAGTTCGCCCTTCCGGGACAGAGGATACAATGAGCAGTTCTTC | CASSSPFRDRGYNEQFF
TRBJ2-3 | few | TRBV7-2 | NA | TGTGCCAGCAGCTTAGGGCAACAGGGCTCTAGCACAGATACGCAGTATTTT | CASSLGQQGSSTDTQYF
TRBJ2-2 | few | TRBV7-3 | TRBD2 | TGTGCCAGCAGCCTTAGCGGGAGCGGGACCGGGGAGCTGTTTTTT | CASSLSGSGTGELFF
TRBJ1-4 | few | TRBV5-1 | NA | TGCGCCAGCAGCTTAGGTACAGGGACGACTAATGAAAAACTGTTTTTT | CASSLGTGTTNEKLFF
TRBJ2-5 | few | TRBV7-2 | TRBD1 | TGTGCCAGCAGCTTCGGACAGGAAGAGACCCAGTACTTC | CASSFGQEETQYF
TRBJ2-1 | NA | TRBV28 | TRBD2 | TGTGCCAGCAGCCGAACAAGCGGGGGGGCCGTGTTCTTC | CASSRTSGGAVFF